At least ten counts were recorded for the clone carrying this T cell receptor (beta chain). These data are taken from a study of human T cells and chemical hapten exposure. Background on the study: Upper inner arm skin measuring roughly 2 cm by roughly 2 cm received 2% DPC for sensitization. The patch tests put 0.01% DPC on the skin of the upper back and were read 6 days later.

Documented time point: pre-sensitization, week 0. Treatment defined: therapeutic diphenylcyclopropenone sensitization with weekly scalp DPC. Patches went on only after blood had been drawn each time. Original handling: There were a median of approximately 100,000 TCRs per sample, with a range from roughly 20,000 to 700,000. TCRdb re-called the RACE reads through MiXCR, storing one row per CDR3 protein. In this record, the V and J calls reflect TCRdb's handling and not the investigators' own analysis. The sample has around 60,000 distinct CDR3 sequences, around 7% seen once; the top ten hold approximately 1.6%. Trimming took 1 base from V and 7 from J, leaving 14 bases between them. CDR3 length equals 15 residues.

The chain has TRBV12-3 or TRBV12-4 and TRBJ2-1; possibly TRBD2 for D (6 bases). This sequence originates from a woman under 40 with alopecia areata. Some clones in this sample may be carry-over from other donors' samples. The source material was whole blood, sampled in connection with sensitization to the hapten diphenylcyclopropenone (DPC). This chain's CDR3 is CASSLGLGNLNEQFF. CDR3 nucleotide sequence: TGTGCCAGCAGTTTAGGACTAGGTAATTTAAATGAGCAGTTCTTC.